This T cell receptor beta chain was sequenced for a study of blood T cell repertoires in COVID-19. Study summary: Collection of acute and convalescent COVID-19 samples took place in the United States, Italy and Spain. The cDNA or gDNA used as material had been derived from T cells, B-cell-depleted T cells, or PBMCs.

Germline V lookup: CDR1 LGHNA, CDR2 YNFKEQ. This CDR3 is 16 amino acids long. V was pared by 0 bases and J by 3 bases, with 6 bases of the junction left unmatched. In the source study's methods: From reference gene primer amplification, estimates of nucleated cell counts were derived. TCRdb's copy holds only in-frame clones and misses some; the assay was immunoSEQ multiplex PCR. V, J and clone size were drawn from that table, and D and trimming were deduced from the DNA. Here the sample spans 250,000 to 350,000 clones, roughly 82% being singletons. The sequenced sample consisted of peripheral blood. The source of this sequence is a woman between 45 and 65 years old with acute or convalescent COVID-19. The rearrangement links TRBV4-2 to TRBJ2-3; 7 bases are a match to TRBD2. CDR3 DNA sequence: TGTGCCAGCAGCCAAGAGGGGAGGGTAGGTACAGATACGCAGTATTTT. This sequence encodes CASSQEGRVGTDTQYF.